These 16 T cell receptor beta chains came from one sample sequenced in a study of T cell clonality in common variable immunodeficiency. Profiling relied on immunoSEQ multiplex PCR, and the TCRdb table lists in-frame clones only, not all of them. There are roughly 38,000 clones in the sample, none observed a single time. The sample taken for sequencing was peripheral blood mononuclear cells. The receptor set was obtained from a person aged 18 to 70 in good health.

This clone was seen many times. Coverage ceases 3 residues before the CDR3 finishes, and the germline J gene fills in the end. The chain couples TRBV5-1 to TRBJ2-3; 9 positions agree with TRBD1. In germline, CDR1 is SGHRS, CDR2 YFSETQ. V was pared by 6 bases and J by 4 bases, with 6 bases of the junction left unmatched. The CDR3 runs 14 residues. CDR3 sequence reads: CASTSQGAADTQYF. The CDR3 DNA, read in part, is TGCGCCAGCACTTCACAGGGGGCGGCAGATACG. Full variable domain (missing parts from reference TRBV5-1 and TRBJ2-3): KAGVTQTPRYLIKTRGQQVTLSCSPISGHRSVSWYQQTPGQGLQFLFEYFSETQRNKGNFPGRFSGRQFSNSRSEMNVSTLELGDSALYLCASTSQGAADTQYFGPGTRLTVL.

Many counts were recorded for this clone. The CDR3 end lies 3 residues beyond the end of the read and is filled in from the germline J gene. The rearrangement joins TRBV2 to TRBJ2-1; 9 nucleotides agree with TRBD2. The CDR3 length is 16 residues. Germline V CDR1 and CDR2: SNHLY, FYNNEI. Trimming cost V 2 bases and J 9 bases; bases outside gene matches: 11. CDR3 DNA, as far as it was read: TGTGCCAGCAGTGAAAGGTCTAGCGGGATTCAGAGTGAG. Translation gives CASSERSSGIQSE. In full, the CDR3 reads CASSERSSGIQSEQFF.

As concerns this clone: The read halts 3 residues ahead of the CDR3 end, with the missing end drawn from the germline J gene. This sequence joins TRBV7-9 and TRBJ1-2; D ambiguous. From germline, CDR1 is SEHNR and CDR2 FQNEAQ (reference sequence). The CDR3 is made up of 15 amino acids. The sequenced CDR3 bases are TGTGCCAGCAGCTATAGCGGGATCTTCCAGAATGAC. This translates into CASSYSGIFQND. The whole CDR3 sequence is CASSYSGIFQNDYTF.

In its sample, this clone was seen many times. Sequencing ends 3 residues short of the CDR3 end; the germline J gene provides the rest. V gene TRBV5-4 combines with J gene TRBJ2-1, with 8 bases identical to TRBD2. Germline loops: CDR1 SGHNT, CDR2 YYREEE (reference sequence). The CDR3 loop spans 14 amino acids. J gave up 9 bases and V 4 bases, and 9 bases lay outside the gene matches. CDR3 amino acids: CASSPGLGRGEQFF. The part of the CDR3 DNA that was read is TGTGCCAGCAGCCCGGGACTAGGGAGGGGTGAG.

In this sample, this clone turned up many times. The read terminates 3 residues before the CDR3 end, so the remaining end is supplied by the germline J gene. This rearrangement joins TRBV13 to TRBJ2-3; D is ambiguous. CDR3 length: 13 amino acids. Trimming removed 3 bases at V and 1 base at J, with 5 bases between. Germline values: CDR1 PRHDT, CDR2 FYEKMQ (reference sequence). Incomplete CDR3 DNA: TGTGCCAGCAGCTTTCGCGGCACAGATACG. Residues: CASSFRGTDT. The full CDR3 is CASSFRGTDTQYF.

CDR3 bases read: TGTGCCAGTTCATGGGACAGGGGCCAAAAA. This encodes CASSWDRGQK. The CDR3 in full is CASSWDRGQKLFF. This chain uses TRBV19 with TRBJ1-4, with 10 bases matching TRBD1. The read finishes 3 residues shy of the CDR3 end, and the germline J gene is used to complete it. Trimming at V came to 8 bases and at J to 9 bases, leaving 6 bases not matched to a gene. The CDR3 is made up of 13 amino acids. Germline V gene sequence: CDR1 LNHDA, CDR2 SQIVND (reference sequence). Together with reference TRBV19 and TRBJ1-4, the CDR3 gives the full variable domain: DGGITQSPKYLFRKEGQNVTLSCEQNLNHDAMYWYRQDPGQGLRLIYYSQIVNDFQKGDIAEGYSVSREKKESFPLTVTSAQKNPTAFYLCASSWDRGQKLFFGSGTQLSVL.

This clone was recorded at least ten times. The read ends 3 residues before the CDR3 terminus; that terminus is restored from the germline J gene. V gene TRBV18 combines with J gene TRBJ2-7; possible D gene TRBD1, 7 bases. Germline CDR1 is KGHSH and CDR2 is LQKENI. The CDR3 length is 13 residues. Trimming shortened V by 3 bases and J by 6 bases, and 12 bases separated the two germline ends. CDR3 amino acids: CASSPPGGREQYF. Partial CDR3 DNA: TGTGCCAGCTCACCTCCAGGGGGGCGCGAG.

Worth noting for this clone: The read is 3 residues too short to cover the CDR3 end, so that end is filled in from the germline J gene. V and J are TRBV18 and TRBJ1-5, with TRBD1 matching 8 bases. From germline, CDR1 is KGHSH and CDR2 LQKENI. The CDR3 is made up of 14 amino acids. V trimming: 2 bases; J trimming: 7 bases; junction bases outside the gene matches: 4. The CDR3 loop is CASSPGQGAQPQHF. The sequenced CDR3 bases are TGTGCCAGCTCACCAGGTCAGGGGGCGCAGCCC.

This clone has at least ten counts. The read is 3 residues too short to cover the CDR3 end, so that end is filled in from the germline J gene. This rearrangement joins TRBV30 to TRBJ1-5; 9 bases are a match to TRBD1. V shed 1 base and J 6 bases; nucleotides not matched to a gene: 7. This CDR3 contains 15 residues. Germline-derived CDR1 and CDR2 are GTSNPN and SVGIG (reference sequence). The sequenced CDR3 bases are TGTGCCTGGAGTGCGGACAGGGGAGTGATTCAGCCC. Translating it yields CAWSADRGVIQP. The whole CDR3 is CAWSADRGVIQPQHF.

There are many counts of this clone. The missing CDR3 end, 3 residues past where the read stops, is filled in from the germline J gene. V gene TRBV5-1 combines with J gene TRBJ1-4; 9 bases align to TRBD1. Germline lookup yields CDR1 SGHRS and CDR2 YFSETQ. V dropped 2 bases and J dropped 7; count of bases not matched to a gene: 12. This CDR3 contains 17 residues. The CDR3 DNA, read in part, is TGCGCCAGCAGCTTCGCGGGACAGGGCCCCGGACGTGAAAAA. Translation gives CASSFAGQGPGREK. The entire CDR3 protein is CASSFAGQGPGREKLFF.

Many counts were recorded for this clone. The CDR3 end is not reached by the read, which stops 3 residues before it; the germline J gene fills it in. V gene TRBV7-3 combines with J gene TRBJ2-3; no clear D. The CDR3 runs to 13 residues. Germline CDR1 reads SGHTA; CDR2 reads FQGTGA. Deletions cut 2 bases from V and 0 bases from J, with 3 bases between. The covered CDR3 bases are TGTGCCAGCAGCTTACTGAGCACAGATACG. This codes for CASSLLSTDT. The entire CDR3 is CASSLLSTDTQYF.

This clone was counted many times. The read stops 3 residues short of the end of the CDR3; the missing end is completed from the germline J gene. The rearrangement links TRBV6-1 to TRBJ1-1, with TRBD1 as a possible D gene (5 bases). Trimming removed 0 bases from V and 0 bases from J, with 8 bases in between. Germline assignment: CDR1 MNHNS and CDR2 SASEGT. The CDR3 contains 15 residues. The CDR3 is CASSEARGMNTEAFF. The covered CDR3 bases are TGTGCCAGCAGTGAAGCTAGGGGTATGAACACTGAA.

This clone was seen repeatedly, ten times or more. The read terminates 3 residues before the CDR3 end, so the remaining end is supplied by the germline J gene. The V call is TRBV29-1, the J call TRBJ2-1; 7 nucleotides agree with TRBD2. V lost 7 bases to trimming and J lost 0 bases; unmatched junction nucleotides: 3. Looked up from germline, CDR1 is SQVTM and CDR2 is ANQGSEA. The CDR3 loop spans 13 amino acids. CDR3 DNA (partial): TGCAGCGGTAGCGGGTTCTCCTACAATGAG. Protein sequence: CSGSGFSYNE. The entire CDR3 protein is CSGSGFSYNEQFF.

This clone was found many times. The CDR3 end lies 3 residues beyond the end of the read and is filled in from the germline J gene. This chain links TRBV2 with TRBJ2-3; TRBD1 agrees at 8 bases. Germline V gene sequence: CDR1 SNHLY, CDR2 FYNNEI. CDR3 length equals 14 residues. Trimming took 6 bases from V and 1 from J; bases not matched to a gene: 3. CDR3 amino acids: CASSLQGGTDTQYF. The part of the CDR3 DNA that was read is TGTGCCAGCAGCTTACAGGGGGGCACAGATACG.

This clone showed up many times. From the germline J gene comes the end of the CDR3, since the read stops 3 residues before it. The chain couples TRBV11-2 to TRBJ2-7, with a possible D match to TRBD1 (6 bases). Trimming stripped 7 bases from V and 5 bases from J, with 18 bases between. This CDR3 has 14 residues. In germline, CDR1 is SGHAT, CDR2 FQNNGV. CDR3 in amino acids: CASTPWGPGHEQYF. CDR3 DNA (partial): TGTGCCAGCACCCCGTGGGGGCCGGGTCACGAG.

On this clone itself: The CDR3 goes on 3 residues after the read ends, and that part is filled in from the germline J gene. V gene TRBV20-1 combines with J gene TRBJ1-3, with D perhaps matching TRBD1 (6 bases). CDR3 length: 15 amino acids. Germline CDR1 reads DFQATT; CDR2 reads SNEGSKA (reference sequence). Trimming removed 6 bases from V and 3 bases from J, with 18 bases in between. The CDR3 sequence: CSADETGFFGNTIYF. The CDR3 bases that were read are TGCAGTGCGGACGAAACAGGGTTCTTTGGAAACACC.